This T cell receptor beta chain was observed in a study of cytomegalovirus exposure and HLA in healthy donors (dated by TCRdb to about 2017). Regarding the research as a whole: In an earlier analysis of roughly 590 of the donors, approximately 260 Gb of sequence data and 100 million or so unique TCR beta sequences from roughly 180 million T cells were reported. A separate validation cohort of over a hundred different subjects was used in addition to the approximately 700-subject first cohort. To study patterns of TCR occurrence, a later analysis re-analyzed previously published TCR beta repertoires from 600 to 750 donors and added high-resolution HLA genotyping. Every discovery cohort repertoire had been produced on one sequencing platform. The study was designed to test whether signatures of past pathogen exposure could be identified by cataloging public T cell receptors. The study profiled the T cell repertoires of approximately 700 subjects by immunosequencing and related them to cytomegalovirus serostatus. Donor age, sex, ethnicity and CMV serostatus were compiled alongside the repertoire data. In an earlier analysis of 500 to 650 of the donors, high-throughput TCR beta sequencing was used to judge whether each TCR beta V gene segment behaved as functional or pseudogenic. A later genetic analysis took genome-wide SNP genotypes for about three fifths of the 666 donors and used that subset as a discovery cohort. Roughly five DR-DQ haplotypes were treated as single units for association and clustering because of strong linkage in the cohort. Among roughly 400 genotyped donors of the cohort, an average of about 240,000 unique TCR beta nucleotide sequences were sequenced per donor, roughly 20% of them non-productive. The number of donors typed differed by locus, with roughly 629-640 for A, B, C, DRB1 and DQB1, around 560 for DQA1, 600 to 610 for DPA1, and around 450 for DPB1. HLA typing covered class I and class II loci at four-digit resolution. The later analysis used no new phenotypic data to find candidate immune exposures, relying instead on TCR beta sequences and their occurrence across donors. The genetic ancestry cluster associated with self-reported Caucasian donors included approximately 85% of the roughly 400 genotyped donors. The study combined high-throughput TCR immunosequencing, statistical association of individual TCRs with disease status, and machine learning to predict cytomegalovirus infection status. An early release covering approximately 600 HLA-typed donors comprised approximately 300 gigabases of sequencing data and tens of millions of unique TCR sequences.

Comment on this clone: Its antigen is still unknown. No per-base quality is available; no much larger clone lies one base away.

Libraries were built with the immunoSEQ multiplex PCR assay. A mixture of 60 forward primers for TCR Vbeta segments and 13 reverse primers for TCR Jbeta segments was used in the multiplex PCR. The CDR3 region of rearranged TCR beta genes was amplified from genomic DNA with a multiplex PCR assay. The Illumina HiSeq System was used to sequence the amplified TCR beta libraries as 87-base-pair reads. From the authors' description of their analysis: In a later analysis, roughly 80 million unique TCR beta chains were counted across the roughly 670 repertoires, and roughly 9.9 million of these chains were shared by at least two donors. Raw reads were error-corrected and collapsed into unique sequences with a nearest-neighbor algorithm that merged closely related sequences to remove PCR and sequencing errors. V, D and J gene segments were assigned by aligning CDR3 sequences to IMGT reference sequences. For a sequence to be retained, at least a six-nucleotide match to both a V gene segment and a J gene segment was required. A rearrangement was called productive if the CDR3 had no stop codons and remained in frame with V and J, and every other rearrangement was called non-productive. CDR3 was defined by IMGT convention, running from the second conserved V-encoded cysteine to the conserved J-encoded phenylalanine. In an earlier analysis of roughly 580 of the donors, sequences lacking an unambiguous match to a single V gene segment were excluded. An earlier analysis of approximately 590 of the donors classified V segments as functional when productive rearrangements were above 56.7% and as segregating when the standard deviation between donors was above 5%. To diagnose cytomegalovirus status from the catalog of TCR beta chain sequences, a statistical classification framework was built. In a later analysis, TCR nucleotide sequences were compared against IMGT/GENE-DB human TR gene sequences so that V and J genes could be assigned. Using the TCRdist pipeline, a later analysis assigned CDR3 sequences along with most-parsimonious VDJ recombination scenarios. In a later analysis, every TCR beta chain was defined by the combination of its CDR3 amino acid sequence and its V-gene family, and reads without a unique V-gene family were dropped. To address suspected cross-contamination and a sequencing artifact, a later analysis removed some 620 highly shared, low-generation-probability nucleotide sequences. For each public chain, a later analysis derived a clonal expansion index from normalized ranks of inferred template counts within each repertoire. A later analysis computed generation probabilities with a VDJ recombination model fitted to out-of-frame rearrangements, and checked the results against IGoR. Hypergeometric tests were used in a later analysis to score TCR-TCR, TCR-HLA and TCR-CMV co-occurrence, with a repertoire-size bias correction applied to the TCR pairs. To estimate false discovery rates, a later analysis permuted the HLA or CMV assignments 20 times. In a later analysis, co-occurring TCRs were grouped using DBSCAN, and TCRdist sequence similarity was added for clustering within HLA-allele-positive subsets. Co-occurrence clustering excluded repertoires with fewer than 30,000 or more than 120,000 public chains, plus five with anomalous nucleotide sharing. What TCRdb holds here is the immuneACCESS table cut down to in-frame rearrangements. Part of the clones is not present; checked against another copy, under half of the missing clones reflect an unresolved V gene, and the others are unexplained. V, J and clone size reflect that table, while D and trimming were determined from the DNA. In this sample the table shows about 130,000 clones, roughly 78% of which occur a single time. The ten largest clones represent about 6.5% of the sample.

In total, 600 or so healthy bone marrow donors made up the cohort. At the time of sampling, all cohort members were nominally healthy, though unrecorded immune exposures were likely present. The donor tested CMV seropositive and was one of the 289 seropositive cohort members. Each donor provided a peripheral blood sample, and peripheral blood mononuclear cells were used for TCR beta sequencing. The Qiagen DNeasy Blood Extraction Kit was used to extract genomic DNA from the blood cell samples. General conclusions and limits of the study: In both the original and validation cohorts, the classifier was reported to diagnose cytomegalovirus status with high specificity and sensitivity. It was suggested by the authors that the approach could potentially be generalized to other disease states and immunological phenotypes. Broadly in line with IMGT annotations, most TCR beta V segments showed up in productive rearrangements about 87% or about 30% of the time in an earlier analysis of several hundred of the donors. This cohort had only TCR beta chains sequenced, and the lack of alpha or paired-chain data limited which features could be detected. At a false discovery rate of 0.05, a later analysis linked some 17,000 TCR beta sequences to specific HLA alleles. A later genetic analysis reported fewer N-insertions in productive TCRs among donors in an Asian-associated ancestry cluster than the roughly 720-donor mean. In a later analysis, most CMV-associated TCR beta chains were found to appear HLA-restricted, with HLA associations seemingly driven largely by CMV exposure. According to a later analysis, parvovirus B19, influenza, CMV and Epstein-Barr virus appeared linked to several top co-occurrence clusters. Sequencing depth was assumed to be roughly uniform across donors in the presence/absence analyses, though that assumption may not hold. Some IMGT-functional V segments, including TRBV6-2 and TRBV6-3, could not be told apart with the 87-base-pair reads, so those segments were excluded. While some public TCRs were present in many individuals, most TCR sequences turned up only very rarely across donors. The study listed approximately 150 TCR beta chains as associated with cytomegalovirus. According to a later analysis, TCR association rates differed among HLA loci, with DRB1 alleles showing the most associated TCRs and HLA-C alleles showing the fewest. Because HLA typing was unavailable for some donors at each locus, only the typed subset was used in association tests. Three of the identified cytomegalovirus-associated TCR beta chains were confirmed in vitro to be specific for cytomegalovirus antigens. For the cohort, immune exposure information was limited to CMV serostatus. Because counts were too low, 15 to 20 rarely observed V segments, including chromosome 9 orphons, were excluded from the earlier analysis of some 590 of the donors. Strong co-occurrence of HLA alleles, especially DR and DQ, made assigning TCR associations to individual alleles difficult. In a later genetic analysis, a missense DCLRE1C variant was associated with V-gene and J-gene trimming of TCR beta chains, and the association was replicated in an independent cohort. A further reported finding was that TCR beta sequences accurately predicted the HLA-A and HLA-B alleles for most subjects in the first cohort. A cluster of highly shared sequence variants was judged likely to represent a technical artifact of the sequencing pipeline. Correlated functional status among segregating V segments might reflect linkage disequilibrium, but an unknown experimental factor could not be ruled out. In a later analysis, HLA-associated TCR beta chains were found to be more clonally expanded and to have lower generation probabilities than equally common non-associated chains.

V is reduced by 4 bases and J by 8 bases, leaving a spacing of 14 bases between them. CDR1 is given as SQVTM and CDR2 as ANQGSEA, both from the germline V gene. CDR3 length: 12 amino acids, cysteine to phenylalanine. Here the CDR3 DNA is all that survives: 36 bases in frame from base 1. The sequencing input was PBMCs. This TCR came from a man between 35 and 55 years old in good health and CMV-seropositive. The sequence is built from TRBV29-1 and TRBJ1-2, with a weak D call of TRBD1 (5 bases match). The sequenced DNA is TGCAGCGTTGCAGGGTTTGGGAAGGGCTACACCTTC. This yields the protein CSVAGFGKGYTF. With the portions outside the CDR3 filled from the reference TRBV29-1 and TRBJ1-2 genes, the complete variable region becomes SAVISQKPSRDICQRGTSLTIQCQVDSQVTMMFWYRQQPGQSLTLIATANQGSEATYESGFVIDKFPISRPNLTFSTLTVSNMSPEDSSIYLCSVAGFGKGYTFGSGTRLTVV.